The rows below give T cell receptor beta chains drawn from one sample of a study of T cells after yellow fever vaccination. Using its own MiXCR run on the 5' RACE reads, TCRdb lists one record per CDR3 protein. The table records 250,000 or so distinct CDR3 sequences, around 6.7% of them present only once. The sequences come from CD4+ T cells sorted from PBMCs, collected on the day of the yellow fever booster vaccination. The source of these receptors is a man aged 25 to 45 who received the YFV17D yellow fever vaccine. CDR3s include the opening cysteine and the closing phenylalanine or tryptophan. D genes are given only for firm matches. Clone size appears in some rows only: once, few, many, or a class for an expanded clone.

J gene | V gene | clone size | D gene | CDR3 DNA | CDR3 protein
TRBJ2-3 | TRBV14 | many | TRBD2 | TGTGCCAGCAGCCGGCAGGAGAGAAGTCTAGCGGGAGGGACAGATACGCAGTATTTT | CASSRQERSLAGGTDTQYF
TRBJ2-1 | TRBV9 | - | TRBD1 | TGTGCCACCTCTAGGGGACAGGGGACTCTCGAGCAGTTCTTC | CATSRGQGTLEQFF
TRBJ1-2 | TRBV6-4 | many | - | TGTGCCAGCAGTGACCGGGACCGTTCTAACTATGGCTACACCTTC | CASSDRDRSNYGYTF
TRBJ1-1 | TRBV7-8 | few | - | TGTGCCAGCGGGGGGAGTACTGAAGCTTTCTTT | CASGGSTEAFF
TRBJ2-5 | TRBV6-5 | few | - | TGTGCCAGCAGTTACAGCAGGGTCCAAGAGACCCAGTACTTC | CASSYSRVQETQYF
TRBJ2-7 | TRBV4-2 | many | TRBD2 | TGTGCCAGCGGCGGGGGGGCTAGCGGCTCCTACGAGCAGTACTTC | CASGGGASGSYEQYF
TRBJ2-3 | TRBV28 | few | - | TGTGCCAGCAGTGGGTCTATAGACGCAGATACGCAGTATTTT | CASSGSIDADTQYF
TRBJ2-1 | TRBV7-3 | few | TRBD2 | TGTGCCAGCAGCTCCCTAACTAGCGGGAATAGTGAGCAGTTCTTC | CASSSLTSGNSEQFF
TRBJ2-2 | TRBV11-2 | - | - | TGTGCCAGCAGCTCAAAAAGAGATCCTCGGGGCGGGGAGCTGTTTTTT | CASSSKRDPRGGELFF
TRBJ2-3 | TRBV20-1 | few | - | TGCAGTGCTAGGTCTCCACAGGGAAAAACAGATACGCAGTATTTT | CSARSPQGKTDTQYF
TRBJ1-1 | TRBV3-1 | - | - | TGTGCCAGCAGCCAAGGGGGCGTAGGTACTGAAGCTTTCTTT | CASSQGGVGTEAFF
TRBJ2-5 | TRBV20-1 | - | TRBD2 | TGCAGTGCTAGCCTCACTAGCGAAGAGACCCAGTACTTC | CSASLTSEETQYF
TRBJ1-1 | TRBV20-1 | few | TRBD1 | TGCAGTGCGCCGGGACAGGGGGACACTGAAGCTTTCTTT | CSAPGQGDTEAFF
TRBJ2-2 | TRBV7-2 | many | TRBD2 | TGTGCCAGCAGCTTGTCCGGGGGAGGGACCGGGGAGCTGTTTTTT | CASSLSGGGTGELFF
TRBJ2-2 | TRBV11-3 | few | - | TGTGCCAGCAGCTTAGGAGGGAGTTCCCGCGGGGAGCTGTTTTTT | CASSLGGSSRGELFF
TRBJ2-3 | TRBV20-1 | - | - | TGCAGTGCTGCCAGGGAGAGAGATACGCAGTATTTT | CSAARERDTQYF